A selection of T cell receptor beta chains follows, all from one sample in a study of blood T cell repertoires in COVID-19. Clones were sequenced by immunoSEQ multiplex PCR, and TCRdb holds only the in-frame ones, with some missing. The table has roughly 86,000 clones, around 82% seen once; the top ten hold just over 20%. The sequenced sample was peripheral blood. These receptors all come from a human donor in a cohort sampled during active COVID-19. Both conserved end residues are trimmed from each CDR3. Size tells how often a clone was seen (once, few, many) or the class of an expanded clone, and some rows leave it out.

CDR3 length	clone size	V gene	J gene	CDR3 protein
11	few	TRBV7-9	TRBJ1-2	ASSWTGGDGYT
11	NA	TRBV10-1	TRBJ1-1	ASSGQLNTEAF
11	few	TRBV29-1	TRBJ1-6	SVGSSYNSPLH
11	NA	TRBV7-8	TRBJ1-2	ASSLAGGRGYT
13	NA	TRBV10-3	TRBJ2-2	AIRNRAGDTGELF
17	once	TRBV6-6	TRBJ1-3	ASSRGKGYSPLSGNTIY
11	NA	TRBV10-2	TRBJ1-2	ASSGQLGYGYT
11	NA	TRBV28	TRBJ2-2	ASSLGGRRELF
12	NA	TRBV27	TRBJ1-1	ASFQGDTGTEAF
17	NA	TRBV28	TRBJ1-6	ASSRPRGLGGSYNSPLH
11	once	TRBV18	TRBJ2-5	ASSLGLKETQY
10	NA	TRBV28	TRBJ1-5	ATTLGFGTQH
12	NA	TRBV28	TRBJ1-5	ASRTGGGNQPQH
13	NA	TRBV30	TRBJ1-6	ATNSPGTYNSPLH
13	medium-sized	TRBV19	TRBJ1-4	ASSNPGSSNEKLF
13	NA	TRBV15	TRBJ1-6	ATSREGQSDSPLH
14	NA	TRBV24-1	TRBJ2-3	ATSSSDVQLTDTQY
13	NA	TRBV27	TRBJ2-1	ASSPGLELLDEQF
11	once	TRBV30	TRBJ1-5	AWRGQGPGSQH
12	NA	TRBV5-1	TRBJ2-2	ASSPGQYTGELF
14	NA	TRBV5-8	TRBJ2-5	ASSPGLAGEQETQY
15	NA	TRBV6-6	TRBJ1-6	ASSPSRGPAADSPLH
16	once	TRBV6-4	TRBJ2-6	ASSDRAPSRSGANVLT
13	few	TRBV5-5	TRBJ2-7	ASSLGLAVTYEQY
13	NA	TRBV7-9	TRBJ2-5	ASSPARSRRETQY
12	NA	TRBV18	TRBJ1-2	ASSPSETAYGYT
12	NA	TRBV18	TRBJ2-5	ASSPRTSLETQY
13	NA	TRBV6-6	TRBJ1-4	ASRPRTDKNEKLF
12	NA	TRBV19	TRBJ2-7	ASSPGQGLYEQY
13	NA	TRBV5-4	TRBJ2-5	ASSLDAGAVETQY
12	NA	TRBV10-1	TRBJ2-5	ASSARSGLETQY
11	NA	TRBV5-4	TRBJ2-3	ASQGGFTDTQY
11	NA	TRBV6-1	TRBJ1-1	ASSEQQNTEAF
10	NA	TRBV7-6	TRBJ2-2	ATQGETGELF
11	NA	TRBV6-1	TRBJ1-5	ASSEVRDQPQH
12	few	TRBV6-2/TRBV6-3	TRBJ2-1	ASSRDSGGNEQF
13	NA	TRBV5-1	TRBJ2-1	ASSPAGVPPNEQF
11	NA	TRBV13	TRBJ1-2	ASSLRGGNGYT
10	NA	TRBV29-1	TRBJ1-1	NVESGNTEAF
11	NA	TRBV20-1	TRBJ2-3	SASSRAKDTQY
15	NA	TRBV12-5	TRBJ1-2	ASGPSGQLPRGYGYT
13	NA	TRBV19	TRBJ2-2	ASSIAGGNTGELF